This T cell receptor (beta chain) appears in the sequencing data of a study of CD8+ T cells in alopecia areata. CD4+ cells of several patients were subjected to sorting into CD25+CD127- cells. Peripheral blood and lesional scalp punch biopsies were taken from alopecia areata patients. PBMCs were stained for CD3, CD4 and CD8, and CD4+ and CD8+ T cells were sorted. Germline loops: CDR1 MGHRA, CDR2 YSYEKL. The CDR3 extends over 19 amino acids. Trimming cost V 0 bases and J 0 bases; bases outside gene matches: 8. On this clone itself: The antigen remains undetermined.

The study's findings and limits: Normal scalp had lower clonality than lesional scalp, with alopecia totalis/universalis lesions showing this most strongly. Mice showed clearer TCR sharing than patients did, a gap that was possibly HLA-related.

Following extraction, RNA underwent reverse transcription to cDNA, which served as the sequencing template. Assay: immunoSEQ multiplex PCR; the TCRdb copy retains only in-frame clones and omits some. The sample comprises fewer than 40,000 clones, approximately 54% of which are singletons, and around 1.8% rests with the top ten. The receptor comes from a human donor with alopecia areata. Source material: CD4+ Tregs sorted from blood. The V and J genes are TRBV4-1 and TRBJ2-6, with 7 bases fitting TRBD1. CDR3 sequence (DNA): TGCGCCAGCAGCCAAGATACGGCCAGGGGGTTCTCTGGGGCCAACGTCCTGACTTTC. Protein: CASSQDTARGFSGANVLTF.